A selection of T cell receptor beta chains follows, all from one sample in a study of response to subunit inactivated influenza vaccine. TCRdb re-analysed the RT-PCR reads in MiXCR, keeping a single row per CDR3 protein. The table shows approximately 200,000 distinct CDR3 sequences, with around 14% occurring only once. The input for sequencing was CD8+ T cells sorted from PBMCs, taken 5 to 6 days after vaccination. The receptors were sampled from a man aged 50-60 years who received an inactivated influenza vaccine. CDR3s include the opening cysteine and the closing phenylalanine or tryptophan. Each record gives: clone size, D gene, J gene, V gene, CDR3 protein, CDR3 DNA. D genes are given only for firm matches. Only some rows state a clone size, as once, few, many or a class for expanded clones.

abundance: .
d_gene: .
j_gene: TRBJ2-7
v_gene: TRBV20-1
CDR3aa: CSARRDVYEQYF
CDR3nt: TGCAGTGCTAGACGGGACGTGTACGAGCAGTACTTC

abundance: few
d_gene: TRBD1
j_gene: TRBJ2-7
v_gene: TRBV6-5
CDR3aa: CASSYNWDRSSYEQYF
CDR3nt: TGTGCCAGCAGTTATAATTGGGACAGGAGCTCCTACGAGCAGTACTTC

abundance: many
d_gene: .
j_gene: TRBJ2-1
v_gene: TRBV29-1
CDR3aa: CSVEDRDGYNEQFF
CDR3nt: TGCAGCGTTGAAGATAGGGACGGCTACAATGAGCAGTTCTTC

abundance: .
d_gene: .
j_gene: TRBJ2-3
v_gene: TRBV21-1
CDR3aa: CASSKVARDCGDTQYF
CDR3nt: TGTGCCAGCAGCAAAGTGGCCAGGGACTGTGGAGATACGCAGTATTTT

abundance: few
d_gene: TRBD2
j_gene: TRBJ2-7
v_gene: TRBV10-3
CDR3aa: CAIQGSGSGEQYF
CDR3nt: TGTGCCATCCAGGGTAGCGGGAGTGGGGAGCAGTACTTC

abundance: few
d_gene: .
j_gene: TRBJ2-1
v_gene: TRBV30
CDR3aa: CAWSVSSFNEQFF
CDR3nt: TGTGCCTGGAGTGTAAGTTCATTCAATGAGCAGTTCTTC

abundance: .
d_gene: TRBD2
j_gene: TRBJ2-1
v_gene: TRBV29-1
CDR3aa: CSVDLRGGVYNEQFF
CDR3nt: TGCAGCGTTGACCTCCGCGGGGGAGTCTACAATGAGCAGTTCTTC

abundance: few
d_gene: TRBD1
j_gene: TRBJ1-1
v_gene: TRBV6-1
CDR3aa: CASRPQGLNTEAFF
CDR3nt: TGTGCCAGCAGGCCACAGGGGCTGAACACTGAAGCTTTCTTT

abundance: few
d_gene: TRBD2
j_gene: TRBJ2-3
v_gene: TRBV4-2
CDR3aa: CASSPWTSGGTQYF
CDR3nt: TGTGCCAGCAGCCCCTGGACTAGCGGGGGGACGCAGTATTTT

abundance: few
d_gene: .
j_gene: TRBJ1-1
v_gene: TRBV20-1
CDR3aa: CSALPQGKAEAEAFF
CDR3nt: TGCAGTGCTTTACCTCAGGGGAAGGCTGAGGCTGAAGCTTTCTTT

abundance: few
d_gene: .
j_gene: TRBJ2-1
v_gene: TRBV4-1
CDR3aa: CASSQVTGTGEQFF
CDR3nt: TGCGCCAGCAGCCAAGTGACTGGCACAGGGGAGCAGTTCTTC

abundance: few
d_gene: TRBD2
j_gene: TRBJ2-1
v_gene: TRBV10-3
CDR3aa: CAISSTIAGGRPNEQFF
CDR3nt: TGTGCCATCAGTTCTACCATAGCGGGAGGGCGGCCGAATGAGCAGTTCTTC

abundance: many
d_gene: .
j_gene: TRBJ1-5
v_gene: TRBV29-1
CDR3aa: CSVDYPKIHGPGQPQHF
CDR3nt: TGCAGCGTTGACTATCCCAAAATTCACGGACCAGGGCAGCCCCAGCATTTT

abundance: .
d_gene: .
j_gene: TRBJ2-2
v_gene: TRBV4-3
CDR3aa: CASTPGVAGELFF
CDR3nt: TGCGCCAGCACCCCTGGGGTTGCCGGGGAGCTGTTTTTT

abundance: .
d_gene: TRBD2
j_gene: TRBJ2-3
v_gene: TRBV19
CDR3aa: CASSPPGLAGRDTQYF
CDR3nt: TGTGCCAGTAGCCCGCCCGGACTAGCGGGACGAGATACGCAGTATTTT

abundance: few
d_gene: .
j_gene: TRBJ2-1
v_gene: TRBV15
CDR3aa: CATSRDGIEQYNEQFF
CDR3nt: TGTGCCACCAGCAGAGATGGCATAGAACAATACAATGAGCAGTTCTTC

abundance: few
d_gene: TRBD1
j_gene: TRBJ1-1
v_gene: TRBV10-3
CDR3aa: CAISQTGPNTEAFF
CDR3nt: TGTGCCATCAGTCAGACAGGGCCGAACACTGAAGCTTTCTTT

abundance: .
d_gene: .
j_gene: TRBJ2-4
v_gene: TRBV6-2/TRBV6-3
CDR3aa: CASSYSTRSIAKNIQYF
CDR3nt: TGTGCCAGCAGTTACTCTACAAGGTCTATAGCCAAAAACATTCAGTACTTC

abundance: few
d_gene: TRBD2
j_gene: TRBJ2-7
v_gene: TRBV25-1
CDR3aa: CASSEYGGTSPGEQYF
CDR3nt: TGTGCCAGCAGTGAATACGGCGGGACTAGTCCGGGCGAGCAGTACTTC

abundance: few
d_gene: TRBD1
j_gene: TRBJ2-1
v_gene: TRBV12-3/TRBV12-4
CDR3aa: CASSFYQGVDNEQFF
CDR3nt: TGTGCCAGCAGTTTTTACCAGGGGGTGGACAATGAGCAGTTCTTC

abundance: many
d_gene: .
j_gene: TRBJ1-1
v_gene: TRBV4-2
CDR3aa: CASSTHKNTEAFF
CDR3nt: TGTGCCAGCAGCACCCACAAGAACACTGAAGCTTTCTTT

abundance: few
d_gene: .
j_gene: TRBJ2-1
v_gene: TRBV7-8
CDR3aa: CASSPIGRNEQFF
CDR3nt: TGTGCCAGCAGCCCAATCGGGCGTAATGAGCAGTTCTTC

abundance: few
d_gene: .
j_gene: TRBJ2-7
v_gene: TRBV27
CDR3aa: CASSPSLAQRTYEQYF
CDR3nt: TGTGCCAGCAGCCCCAGTTTGGCGCAGAGAACCTACGAGCAGTACTTC

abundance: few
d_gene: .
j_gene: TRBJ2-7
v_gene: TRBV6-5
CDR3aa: CASSSGGTGLHEQYF
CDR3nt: TGTGCCAGCAGTTCGGGGGGGACAGGGTTACACGAGCAGTACTTC

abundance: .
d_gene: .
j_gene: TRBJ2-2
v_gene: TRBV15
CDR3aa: CATSSDPELPPTGELFF
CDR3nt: TGTGCCACCAGCAGCGACCCCGAACTCCCCCCCACCGGGGAGCTGTTTTTT